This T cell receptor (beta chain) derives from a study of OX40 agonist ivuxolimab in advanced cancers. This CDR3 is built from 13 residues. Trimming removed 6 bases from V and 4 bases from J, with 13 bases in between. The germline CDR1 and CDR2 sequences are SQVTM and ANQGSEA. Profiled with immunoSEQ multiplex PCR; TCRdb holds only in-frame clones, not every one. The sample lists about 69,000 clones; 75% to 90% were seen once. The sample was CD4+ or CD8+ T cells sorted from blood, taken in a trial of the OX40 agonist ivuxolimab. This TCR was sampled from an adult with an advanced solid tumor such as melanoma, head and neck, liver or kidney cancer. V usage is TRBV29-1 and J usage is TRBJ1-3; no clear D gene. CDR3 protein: CSVEPGEGNTIYF. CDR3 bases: TGCAGCGTCGAACCTGGGGAGGGAAACACCATATATTTT.